This T cell receptor beta chain was captured by sequencing in a study of T cells after yellow fever vaccination. The CDR3 runs to 15 residues. The trim removed 2 bases at V and 10 bases at J, leaving 13 bases unmatched. CDR1 and CDR2 from the germline V gene are LGHNA and YSLEER. TCRdb called the 5' RACE reads again in MiXCR, with one record for every CDR3 protein. The data contain 50,000 or so distinct CDR3 sequences, roughly 6.9% of them singletons. This clonotype was picked up many times. This clonotype was sampled from a man in his late teens or twenties who received the YFV17D yellow fever vaccine. This sequence joins TRBV4-3 and TRBJ1-1, with 7 bases fitting TRBD1. This sample comprised CD8+ T cells sorted from PBMCs, obtained on the day of the first yellow fever vaccination. CDR3 nucleotide sequence: TGCGCCAGCAGCCAATCAGAGACAGGGACCGGGCGAGCTTTCTTT. Amino acid sequence: CASSQSETGTGRAFF.